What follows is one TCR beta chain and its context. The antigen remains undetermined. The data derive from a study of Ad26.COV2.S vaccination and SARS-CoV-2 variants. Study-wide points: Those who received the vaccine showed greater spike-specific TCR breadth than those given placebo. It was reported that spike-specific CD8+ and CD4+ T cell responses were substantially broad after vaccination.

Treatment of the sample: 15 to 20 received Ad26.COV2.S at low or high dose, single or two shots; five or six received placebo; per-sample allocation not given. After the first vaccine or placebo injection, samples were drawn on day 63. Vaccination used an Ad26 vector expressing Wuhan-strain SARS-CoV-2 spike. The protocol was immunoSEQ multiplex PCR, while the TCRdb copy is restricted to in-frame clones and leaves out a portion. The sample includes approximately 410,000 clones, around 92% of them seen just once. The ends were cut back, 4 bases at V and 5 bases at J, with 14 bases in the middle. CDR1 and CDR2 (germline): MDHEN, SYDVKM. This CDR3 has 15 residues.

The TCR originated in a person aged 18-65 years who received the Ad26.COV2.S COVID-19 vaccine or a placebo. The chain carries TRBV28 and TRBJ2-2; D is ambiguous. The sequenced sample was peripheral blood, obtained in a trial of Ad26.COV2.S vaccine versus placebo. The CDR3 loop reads CASSSTGPTTGELFF. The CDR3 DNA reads TGTGCCAGCAGTTCGACCGGGCCGACGACCGGGGAGCTGTTTTTT.